This TCR beta chain was sequenced for a study of T-cell reconstitution after alpha-beta-depleted transplantation in children. This clonotype has at least ten counts. Its antigen is as yet unknown. Study results and caveats: The origin of high day-60 TCRbeta diversity in some patients lay in surviving recipient T cells and thymic progenitors. T-cell counts and diversity at one year following transplant were attributed mainly to newly produced T cells. Alpha-beta T cells about two months after transplant reportedly derived from several hundred expanded graft clones.

CDR3 length: 16 amino acids. The trim removed 0 bases at V and 5 bases at J, leaving 7 bases unmatched. CDR1 is SGHRS and CDR2 is YFSETQ in the germline V gene. Unique molecular identifiers tagged the TCRbeta library. From the PCR reads, TCRdb called clonotypes with MiXCR, one entry per CDR3 protein. The sample records 300,000 to 400,000 distinct CDR3 sequences, roughly 15% being singletons. This chain connects TRBV5-1 to TRBJ2-7; 11 bases align to TRBD1. The TCR sequence derives from a male patient between 2 and 10 years old who had a stem cell transplant for acute lymphoblastic leukemia, so the T cells may come from the graft donor. Sample: PBMCs, mostly from graft donor cells, taken 360 days after TCRalphabeta/CD19-depleted stem cell transplant. This CDR3 is CASSLAWTGGFDEQYF. CDR3 bases: TGCGCCAGCAGCTTGGCCTGGACAGGGGGCTTCGACGAGCAGTACTTC.